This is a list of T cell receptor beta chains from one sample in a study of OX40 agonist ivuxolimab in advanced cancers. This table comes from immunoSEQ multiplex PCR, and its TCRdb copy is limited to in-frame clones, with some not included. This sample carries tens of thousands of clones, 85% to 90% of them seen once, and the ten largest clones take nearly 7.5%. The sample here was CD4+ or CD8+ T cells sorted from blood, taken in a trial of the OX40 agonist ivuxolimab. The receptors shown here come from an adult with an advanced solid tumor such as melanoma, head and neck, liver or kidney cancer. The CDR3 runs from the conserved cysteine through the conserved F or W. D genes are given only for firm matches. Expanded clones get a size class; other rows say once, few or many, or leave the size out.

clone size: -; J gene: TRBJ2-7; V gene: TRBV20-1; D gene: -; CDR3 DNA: TGCAGTGCTAGCGTTTACGAGCAGTACTTC; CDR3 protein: CSASVYEQYF
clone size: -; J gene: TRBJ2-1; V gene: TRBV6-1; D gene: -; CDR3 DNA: TGTGCCAGCAGTGAAGCGGAGGACTTTTACAATGAGCAGTTCTTC; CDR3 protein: CASSEAEDFYNEQFF
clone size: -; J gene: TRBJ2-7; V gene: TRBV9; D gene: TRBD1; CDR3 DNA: TGTGCCAGCAGCGCCGGGACAGACATCTACGAGCAGTACTTC; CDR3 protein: CASSAGTDIYEQYF
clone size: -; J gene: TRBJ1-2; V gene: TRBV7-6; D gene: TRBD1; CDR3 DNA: TGTGCCAGCAGCCCCTGGACAGGTGGAAACTATGGCTACACCTTC; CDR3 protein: CASSPWTGGNYGYTF
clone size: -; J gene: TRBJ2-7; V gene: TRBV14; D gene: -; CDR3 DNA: TGTGCCAGCAGCCAAGGTCCTACGGGATTCGACGAGCAGTACTTC; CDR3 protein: CASSQGPTGFDEQYF
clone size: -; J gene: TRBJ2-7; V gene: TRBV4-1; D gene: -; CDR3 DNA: TGCGCCAGCAGCCAAGATCGGGACTACGAGCAGTACTTC; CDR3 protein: CASSQDRDYEQYF
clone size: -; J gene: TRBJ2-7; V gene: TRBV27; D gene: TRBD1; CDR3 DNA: TGTGCCAGCAGTTTAAGCGGGGCGGGGACAGGGGGCTACGAGCAGTACTTC; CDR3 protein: CASSLSGAGTGGYEQYF
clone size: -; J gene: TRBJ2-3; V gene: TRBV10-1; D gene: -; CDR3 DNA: TGCGCCAGCAGTGAGTCGATTCTGGGAGATACGCAGTATTTT; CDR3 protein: CASSESILGDTQYF
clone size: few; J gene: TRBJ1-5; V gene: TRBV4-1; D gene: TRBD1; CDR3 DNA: TGCGCCAGCAGCCGACAGGGAGGGAACAATCAGCCCCAGCATTTT; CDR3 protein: CASSRQGGNNQPQHF
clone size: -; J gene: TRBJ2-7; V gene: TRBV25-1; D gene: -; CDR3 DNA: TGTGCCAGCAGTCTTACAGGGACTAACGAGCAGTACTTC; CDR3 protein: CASSLTGTNEQYF
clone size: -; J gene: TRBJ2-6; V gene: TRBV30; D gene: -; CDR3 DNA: TGTGCCGGGATGGGAGTAGTCGGGGCCAACGTCCTGACTTTC; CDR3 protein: CAGMGVVGANVLTF
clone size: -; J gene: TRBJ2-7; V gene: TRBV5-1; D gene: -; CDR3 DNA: TGCGCCAGCAGGCCCTCTGACAGCCGGACGGGCGAGCAGTACTTC; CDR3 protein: CASRPSDSRTGEQYF
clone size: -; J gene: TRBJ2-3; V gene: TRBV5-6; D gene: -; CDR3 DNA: TGTGCCAGCAGTAGGGGTGCAACAGTAAACACAGATACGCAGTATTTT; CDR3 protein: CASSRGATVNTDTQYF
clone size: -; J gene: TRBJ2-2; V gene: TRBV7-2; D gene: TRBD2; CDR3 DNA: TGTGCCAGCAGATTAAGCGGGGGAACCGGGGAGCTGTTTTTT; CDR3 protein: CASRLSGGTGELFF
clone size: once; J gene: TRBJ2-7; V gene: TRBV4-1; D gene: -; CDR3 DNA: TGCGCCAGCAGCGCTAGGGGGAGCGTCTACGAGCAGTACTTC; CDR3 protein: CASSARGSVYEQYF
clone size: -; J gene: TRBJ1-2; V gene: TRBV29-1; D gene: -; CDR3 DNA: TGCAGCGTCGAGGACAATAACTATGGCTACACCTTC; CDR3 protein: CSVEDNNYGYTF
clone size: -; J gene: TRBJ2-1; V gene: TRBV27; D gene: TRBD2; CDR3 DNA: TGTGCCAGCAGTTTGGTCGGGGGGAATGAGCAGTTCTTC; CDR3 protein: CASSLVGGNEQFF
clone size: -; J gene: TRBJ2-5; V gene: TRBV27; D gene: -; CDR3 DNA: TGTGCCAGCAGTTTTGGCTACGGGCAGGGACAAGAGACCCAGTACTTC; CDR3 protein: CASSFGYGQGQETQYF
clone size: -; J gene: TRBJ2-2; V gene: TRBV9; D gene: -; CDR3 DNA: TGTGCCAGCAGCGTAGGGACTGAGAACACCGGGGAGCTGTTTTTT; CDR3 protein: CASSVGTENTGELFF
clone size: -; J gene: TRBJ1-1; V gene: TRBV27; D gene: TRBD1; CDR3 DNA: TGTGCCAGCAGGCCAGGGGGGGCCTTAGAAGCTTTCTTT; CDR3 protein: CASRPGGALEAFF
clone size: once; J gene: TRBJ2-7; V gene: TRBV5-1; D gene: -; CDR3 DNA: TGCGCCAGCAGCTTGTCCTCATCCTACGAGCAGTACTTC; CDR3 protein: CASSLSSSYEQYF
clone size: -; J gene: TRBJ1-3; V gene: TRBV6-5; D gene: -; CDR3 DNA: TGTGCCAGCAAGGAAGGGGTTGGAAACACCATATATTTT; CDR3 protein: CASKEGVGNTIYF
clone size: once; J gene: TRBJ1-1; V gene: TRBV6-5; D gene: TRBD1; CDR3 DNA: TGTGCCAGCAGTCCGGGACAGGGCACTGAAGCTTTCTTT; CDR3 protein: CASSPGQGTEAFF
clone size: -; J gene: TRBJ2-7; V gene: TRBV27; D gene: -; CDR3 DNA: TGTGCCAGCAGTTTGGAAGGAGGCGAGCAGTACTTC; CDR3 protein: CASSLEGGEQYF
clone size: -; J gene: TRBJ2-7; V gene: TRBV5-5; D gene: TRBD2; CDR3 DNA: TGTGCCAGCAGCCCCCGACCTACTAGCGGGGCCTACGAGCAGTACTTC; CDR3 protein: CASSPRPTSGAYEQYF
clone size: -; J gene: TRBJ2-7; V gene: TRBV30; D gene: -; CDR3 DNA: TGTGCCTGGAGTGTACAGGGACGGCCCTACGAGCAGTACTTC; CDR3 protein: CAWSVQGRPYEQYF
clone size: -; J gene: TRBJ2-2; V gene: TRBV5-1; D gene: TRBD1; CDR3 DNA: TGCGCCAGCAGCGATGGACAGGGGCCCGCCACACAGGGGCTGTTTTTT; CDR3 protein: CASSDGQGPATQGLFF
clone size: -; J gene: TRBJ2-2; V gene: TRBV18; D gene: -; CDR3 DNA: TGTGCCAGCTCACCTCAGGAAGCGGGGAACACCGGGGAGCTGTTTTTT; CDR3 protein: CASSPQEAGNTGELFF
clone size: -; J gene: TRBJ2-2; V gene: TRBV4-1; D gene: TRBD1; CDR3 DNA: TGCGCCAGCAGCCAAGAATTAACCGGGACAGGGGGCACCGGGGAGCTGTTTTTT; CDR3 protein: CASSQELTGTGGTGELFF
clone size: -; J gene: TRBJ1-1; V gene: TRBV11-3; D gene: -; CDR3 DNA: TGTGCCAGCAGCTCGCGGGACACTGAAGCTTTCTTT; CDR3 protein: CASSSRDTEAFF
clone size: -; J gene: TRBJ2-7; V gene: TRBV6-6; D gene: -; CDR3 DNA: TGTGCCAGTTGGGCCGAGGGCGAGCAGTACTTC; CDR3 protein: CASWAEGEQYF
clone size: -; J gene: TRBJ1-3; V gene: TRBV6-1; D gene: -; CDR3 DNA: TGTGCCAGCAGTGAAGCGCTAGACAGAACACTCTCTGGAAACACCATATATTTT; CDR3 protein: CASSEALDRTLSGNTIYF
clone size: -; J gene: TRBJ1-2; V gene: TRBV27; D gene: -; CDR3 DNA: TGTGCCAGCAGTTTGGGCCTTGGGTGGGGCTACACCTTC; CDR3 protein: CASSLGLGWGYTF
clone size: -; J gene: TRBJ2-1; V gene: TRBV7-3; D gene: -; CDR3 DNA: TGTGCCAGCAGCTTACGGCGGGATGGGAATGAGCAGTTCTTC; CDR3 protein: CASSLRRDGNEQFF
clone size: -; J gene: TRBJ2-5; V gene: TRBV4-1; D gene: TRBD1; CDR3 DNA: TGCGCCAGCAGCCAACCCGGGACAGGGAAAGAGACCCAGTACTTC; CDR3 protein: CASSQPGTGKETQYF
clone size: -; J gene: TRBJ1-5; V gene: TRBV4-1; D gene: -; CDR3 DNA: TGCGCCAGCAGCCAAGATACCGGACAGCCCCAGCATTTT; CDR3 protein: CASSQDTGQPQHF
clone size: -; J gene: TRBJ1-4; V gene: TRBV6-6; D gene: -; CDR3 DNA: TGTGCCAGCAGTCGGGACACGGCAAATGAAAAACTGTTTTTT; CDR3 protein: CASSRDTANEKLFF
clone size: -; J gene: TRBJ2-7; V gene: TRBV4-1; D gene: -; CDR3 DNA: TGCGCCAGCAGCAGGGGGGCGGCAGGGCTCTCCTACGAGCAGTACTTC; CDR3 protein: CASSRGAAGLSYEQYF
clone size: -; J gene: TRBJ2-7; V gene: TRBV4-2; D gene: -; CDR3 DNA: TGTGCCAGCAGCCCGGCTATGGGACCGGCCTACGAGCAGTACTTC; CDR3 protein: CASSPAMGPAYEQYF
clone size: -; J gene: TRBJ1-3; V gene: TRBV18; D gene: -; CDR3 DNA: TGTGCCAGCTCACCGGGGAGAGATGGAAACACCATATATTTT; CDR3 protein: CASSPGRDGNTIYF
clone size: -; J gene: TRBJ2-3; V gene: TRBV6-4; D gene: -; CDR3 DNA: TGTGCCAGCAGAAGATCCGGGAACCCTGGAGATACGCAGTATTTT; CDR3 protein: CASRRSGNPGDTQYF
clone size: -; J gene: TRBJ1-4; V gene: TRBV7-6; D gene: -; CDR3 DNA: TGTGCCAGCAGCTTAGCGTTAGCAGCCGGTGAAAAACTGTTTTTT; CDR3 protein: CASSLALAAGEKLFF
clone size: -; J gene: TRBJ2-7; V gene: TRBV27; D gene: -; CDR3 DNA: TGTGCCAGCAGTTCGGACCTCTACGAGCAGTACTTC; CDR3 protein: CASSSDLYEQYF
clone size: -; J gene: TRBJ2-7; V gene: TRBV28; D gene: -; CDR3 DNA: TGTGCCAGCAGGGCCGGGACAATGACACCTTACGAGCAGTACTTC; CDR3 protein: CASRAGTMTPYEQYF
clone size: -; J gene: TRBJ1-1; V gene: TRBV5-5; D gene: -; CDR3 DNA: TGTGCCAGCCAGGGATGGGTAGAGGACACTGAAGCTTTCTTT; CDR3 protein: CASQGWVEDTEAFF
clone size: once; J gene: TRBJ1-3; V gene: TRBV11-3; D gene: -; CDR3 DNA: TGTGCCAGCAGCTTGCCCACAGGAATCTCTGGAAACACCATATATTTT; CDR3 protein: CASSLPTGISGNTIYF
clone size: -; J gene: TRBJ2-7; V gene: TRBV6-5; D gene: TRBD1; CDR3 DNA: TGTGCCAGCAGTTCCACTGGACAGGGGGCCCACGAGCAGTACTTC; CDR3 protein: CASSSTGQGAHEQYF
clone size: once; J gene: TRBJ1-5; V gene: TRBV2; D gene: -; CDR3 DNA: TGTGCCAGCAACGGGGAAGATCAGCCCCAGCATTTT; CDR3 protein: CASNGEDQPQHF
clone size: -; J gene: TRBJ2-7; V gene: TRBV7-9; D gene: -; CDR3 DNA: TGTGCCAGCAGCGCAAGGGGGGGACCCCCCGAGCAGTACTTC; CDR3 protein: CASSARGGPPEQYF
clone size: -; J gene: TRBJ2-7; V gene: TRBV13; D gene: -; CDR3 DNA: TGTGCCAGCAGCTTAGACACATACGAGCAGTACTTC; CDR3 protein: CASSLDTYEQYF
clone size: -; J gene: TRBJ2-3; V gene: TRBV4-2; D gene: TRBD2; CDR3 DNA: TGTGCCAGCAGCCAAGGGACTAGCGGAGGTGGTAGGGATACGCAGTATTTT; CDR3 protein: CASSQGTSGGGRDTQYF
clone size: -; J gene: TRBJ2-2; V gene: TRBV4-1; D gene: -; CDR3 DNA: TGCGCCAGCAGCCAAGCCGGCAAGAACACCGGGGAGCTGTTTTTT; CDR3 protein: CASSQAGKNTGELFF
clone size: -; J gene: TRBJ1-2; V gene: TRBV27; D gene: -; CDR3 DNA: TGTGCCAGCAGTTTATCCGCTAACTATGGCTACACCTTC; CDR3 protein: CASSLSANYGYTF
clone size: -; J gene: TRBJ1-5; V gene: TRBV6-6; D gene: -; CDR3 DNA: TGTGCCAGCAGTTATGTGAGGGGAGCCAACCAGCCCCAGCATTTT; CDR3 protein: CASSYVRGANQPQHF
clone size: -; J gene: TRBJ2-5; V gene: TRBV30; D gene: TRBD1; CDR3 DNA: TGTGCCCAAACTGTACAGGGGGCGTTCGAGACCCAGTACTTC; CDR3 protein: CAQTVQGAFETQYF